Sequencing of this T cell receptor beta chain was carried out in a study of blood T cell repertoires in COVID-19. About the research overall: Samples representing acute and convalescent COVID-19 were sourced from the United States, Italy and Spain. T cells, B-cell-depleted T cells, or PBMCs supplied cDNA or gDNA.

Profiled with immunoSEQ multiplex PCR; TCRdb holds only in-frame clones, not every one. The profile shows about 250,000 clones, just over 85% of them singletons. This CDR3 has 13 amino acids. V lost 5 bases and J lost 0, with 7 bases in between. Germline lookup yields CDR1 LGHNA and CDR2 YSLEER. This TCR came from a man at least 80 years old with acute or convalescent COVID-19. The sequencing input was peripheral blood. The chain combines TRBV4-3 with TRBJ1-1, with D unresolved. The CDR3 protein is CASSSTLNTEAFF. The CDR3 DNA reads TGCGCCAGCAGCAGTACATTGAACACTGAAGCTTTCTTT.